This T cell receptor (beta chain) comes out of a study of cytomegalovirus exposure and HLA in healthy donors. Study at large: The roughly 120 validation repertoires, a later analysis reported, used the same platform as the approximately 630 first-cohort repertoires. Study-wide findings and caveats: The majority of TCR sequences were rare, yet some public TCRs appeared in many donors. The investigators catalogued under 200 TCR beta chains as cytomegalovirus-associated.

This clone came up once. The antigen remains unidentified. Clones were read by immunoSEQ multiplex PCR, and TCRdb kept only the in-frame ones, dropping some. The sample contains about 330,000 clones, about nine tenths of which appear only once. This CDR3 is built from 14 residues. Trimming shortened V by 6 bases and J by 8 bases, and 17 bases separated the two germline ends. Germline CDR1 MDHEN, CDR2 SYDVKM. Sequencing used PBMCs. The chain joins TRBV28 to TRBJ2-1; maybe TRBD2 (6 bases). The TCR was taken from a woman between 18 and 30 years old in good health and CMV-seronegative. This chain's CDR3 is CASSPTEGGDEQFF. The CDR3 nucleotides read TGTGCCAGCAGCCCCACGGAGGGCGGGGATGAGCAGTTCTTC.